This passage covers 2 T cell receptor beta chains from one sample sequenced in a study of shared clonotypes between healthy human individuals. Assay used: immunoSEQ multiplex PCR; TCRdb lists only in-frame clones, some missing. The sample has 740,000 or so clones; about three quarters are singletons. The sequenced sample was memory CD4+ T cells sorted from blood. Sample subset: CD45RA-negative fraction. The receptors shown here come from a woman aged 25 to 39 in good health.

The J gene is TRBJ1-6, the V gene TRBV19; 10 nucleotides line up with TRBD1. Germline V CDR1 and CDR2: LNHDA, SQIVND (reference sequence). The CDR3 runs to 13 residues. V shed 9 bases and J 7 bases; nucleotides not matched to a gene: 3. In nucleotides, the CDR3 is TGTGCCAGGGAGGACAGGGGGAATTCACCCCTCCACTTT. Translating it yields CAREDRGNSPLHF. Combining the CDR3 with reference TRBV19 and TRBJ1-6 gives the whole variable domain DGGITQSPKYLFRKEGQNVTLSCEQNLNHDAMYWYRQDPGQGLRLIYYSQIVNDFQKGDIAEGYSVSREKKESFPLTVTSAQKNPTAFYLCAREDRGNSPLHFGNGTRLTVT.

CDR3: CASSDLAGFFNEQFF. CDR3 nucleotide sequence: TGTGCCAGCAGTGATCTAGCGGGGTTTTTCAATGAGCAGTTCTTC. J is TRBJ2-1 and V is TRBV2; TRBD2 matches at 9 bases. The V gene's germline CDR1 is SNHLY and CDR2 FYNNEI. The CDR3 has 15 amino acids. V lost 3 bases, J lost 6 bases, and 6 bases stayed unmatched.